A single sample is the source of the 11 T cell receptor beta chains below, sequenced in a study of blood T cell repertoires in COVID-19. Profiling relied on immunoSEQ multiplex PCR, and the TCRdb table lists in-frame clones only, not all of them. The table shows a few hundred thousand clones, with 82% occurring only once. Material: peripheral blood. The receptors come from a woman in her late teens or twenties with acute or convalescent COVID-19.

The genes are TRBV7-6 and TRBJ2-7; D may be TRBD2 (6 bases). The V end lost 5 bases, the J end lost 2 bases, and 22 bases lay between the germline ends. CDR3 size: 17 residues. Per the germline V gene, CDR1 is SGHVS and CDR2 is FNYEAQ. The DNA for the CDR3 is TGTGCCAGCAGCCCGGGGGTTCGGCTACTCCGGCCCTACGAGCAGTACTTC. Encoded protein: CASSPGVRLLRPYEQYF.

The chain has TRBV4-3 and TRBJ2-6; D call uncertain. Germline V gene lookup returns CDR1 LGHNA and CDR2 YSLEER. V lost 3 bases to trimming and J lost 4 bases, with 7 bases between them. CDR3 size: 14 residues. The CDR3 spells CASSQSLGANVLTF. The CDR3 DNA reads TGCGCCAGCAGCCAGTCTTTGGGGGCCAACGTCCTGACTTTC.

The count of this clone is one. This chain links TRBV29-1 with TRBJ2-2, with 7 nucleotides matching TRBD1. The V segment lost 7 bases and the J segment 1 base; nucleotides outside the gene matches: 3. The germline V gene has CDR1 SQVTM and CDR2 ANQGSEA. The CDR3 has 13 residues. This chain's CDR3 is CSGGTENTGELFF. CDR3 nucleotide sequence: TGCAGCGGAGGGACAGAGAACACCGGGGAGCTGTTTTTT.

CDR3 bases: TGTGCCAGCAGCTTAGGGACGTTCTGGGACAGGGCTTCCTACGAGCAGTACTTC. It yields the protein CASSLGTFWDRASYEQYF. The rearrangement joins TRBV7-6 to TRBJ2-7, with 9 bases fitting TRBD1. The V segment lost 1 base and the J segment 1 base; nucleotides outside the gene matches: 11. Looked up from germline, CDR1 is SGHVS and CDR2 is FNYEAQ. This CDR3 comprises 18 residues.

The V gene is TRBV28, the J gene TRBJ1-1; no definite D call. Looked up from germline, CDR1 is MDHEN and CDR2 is SYDVKM. Between the trimmed V and J ends, which lost 3 bases and 3 bases, there was a span of 17 bases. This CDR3 has 16 amino acids. The CDR3 DNA follows: TGTGCCAGCAGTTTCGGAGGGCTGAGTGGGGACACTGAAGCTTTCTTT. It specifies CASSFGGLSGDTEAFF.

The rearrangement joins TRBV7-2 to TRBJ1-4; D perhaps matches TRBD1 (5 bases). V lost 3 bases to trimming and J lost 10 bases, with 9 bases between them. In germline, CDR1 is SGHTA, CDR2 FQGNSA. This CDR3 region has 12 residues. CDR3 residues: CASSFMGGKLFF. Here the CDR3 DNA reads TGTGCCAGCAGCTTTATGGGGGGAAAACTGTTTTTT.

This rearrangement joins TRBV29-1 to TRBJ1-2; D perhaps matches TRBD1 (5 bases). V lost 6 bases to trimming and J lost 4 bases, with 18 bases between them. This CDR3 has 14 residues. The germline gives CDR1 SQVTM, CDR2 ANQGSEA. The CDR3 region is CSVRLMGLSYGYTF. The CDR3 bases are TGCAGCGTGAGACTGATGGGACTTAGCTATGGCTACACCTTC.

The chain uses TRBV6-2 or TRBV6-3 and TRBJ2-5, with TRBD2 matching 14 bases. J was trimmed by 0 bases and V by 6 bases; bases with no gene match: 18. This CDR3 has 21 amino acids. The germline gives CDR1 MNHEY, CDR2 SVGEGT. Written as DNA, the CDR3 is TGTGCCAGCAGCTTATCGCTGGGACTAGCGGGAGAGGGGGGGTACCAAGAGACCCAGTACTTC. It encodes CASSLSLGLAGEGGYQETQYF.

The CDR3 nucleotides read TGTGCCAGCAGCTTGGAGCTAGCGGGAGCAGATACGCAGTATTTT. Protein: CASSLELAGADTQYF. The rearrangement links TRBV5-4 to TRBJ2-3; 10 bases align to TRBD2. V trimming: 0 bases; J trimming: 4 bases; junction bases outside the gene matches: 2. CDR3 size: 15 residues. Germline CDR1 is SGHNT and CDR2 is YYREEE (reference sequence). The variable domain in full, with the rest retrieved from reference TRBV5-4 and TRBJ2-3, is ETGVTQSPTHLIKTRGQQVTLRCSSQSGHNTVSWYQQALGQGPQFIFQYYREEENGRGNFPPRFSGLQFPNYSSELNVNALELDDSALYLCASSLELAGADTQYFGPGTRLTVL.

This clone was found a few times. The gene calls are TRBV6-5 and TRBJ2-7; weak D call: TRBD1 (6 bases). This CDR3 spans 12 amino acids. Germline CDR1 and CDR2: MNHEY and SVGAGI. Trimming cost V 5 bases and J 2 bases, with 7 bases left between them. The CDR3 loop reads CASSQGTYEQYF. DNA of the CDR3: TGTGCCAGCAGTCAGGGGACCTACGAGCAGTACTTC.

This clone was found a few times. The CDR3 DNA sequence: TGTGCCAGCAGTCTAGACAGACTAGCGGGGGGGGAGTTCTTC. Residues: CASSLDRLAGGEFF. V is TRBV2 and J is TRBJ2-1; 14 nucleotides align to TRBD2. CDR3 length: 14 amino acids. Germline loops: CDR1 SNHLY, CDR2 FYNNEI. The ends lost 5 bases at V and 14 bases at J; junction bases unmatched: 8.